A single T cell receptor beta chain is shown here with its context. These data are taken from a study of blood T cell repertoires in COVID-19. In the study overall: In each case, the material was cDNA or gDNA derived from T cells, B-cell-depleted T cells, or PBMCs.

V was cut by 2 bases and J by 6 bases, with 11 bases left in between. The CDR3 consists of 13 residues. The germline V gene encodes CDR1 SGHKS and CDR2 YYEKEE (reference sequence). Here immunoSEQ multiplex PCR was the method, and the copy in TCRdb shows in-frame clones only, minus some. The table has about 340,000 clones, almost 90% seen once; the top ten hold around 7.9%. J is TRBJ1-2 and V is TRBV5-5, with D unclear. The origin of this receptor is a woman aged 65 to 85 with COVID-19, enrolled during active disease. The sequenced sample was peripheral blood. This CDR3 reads CASSLTHKDGYTF. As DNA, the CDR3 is TGTGCCAGCAGCTTAACTCATAAAGATGGCTACACCTTC.